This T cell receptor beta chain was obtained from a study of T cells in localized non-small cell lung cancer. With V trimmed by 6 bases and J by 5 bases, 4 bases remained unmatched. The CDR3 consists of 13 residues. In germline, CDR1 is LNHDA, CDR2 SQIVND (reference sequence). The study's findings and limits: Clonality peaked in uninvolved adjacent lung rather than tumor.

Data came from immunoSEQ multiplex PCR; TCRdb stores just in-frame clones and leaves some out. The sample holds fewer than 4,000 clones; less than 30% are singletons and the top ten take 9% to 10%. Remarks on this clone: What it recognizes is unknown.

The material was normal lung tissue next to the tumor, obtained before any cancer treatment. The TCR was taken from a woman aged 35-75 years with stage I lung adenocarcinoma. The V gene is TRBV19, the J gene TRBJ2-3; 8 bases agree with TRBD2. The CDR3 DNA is TGTGCCAGTAGACGGGGGGGCCTAGATACGCAGTATTTT. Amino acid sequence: CASRRGGLDTQYF.